In this sample, the clone carrying this TCR beta chain turned up a few times. Its antigen is as yet unknown. TCRdb re-derived calls from the reads in MiXCR, one entry per CDR3 protein. In the table there are 65,000 to 85,000 distinct CDR3 sequences, 25% to 30% of which are singletons. The record originates from a study of T cell repertoires in cytomegalovirus infection. Germline CDR1 and CDR2: DFQATT and SNEGSKA (reference sequence). Trimming took off 3 bases at V and 0 bases at J, with 9 bases between the two ends. The CDR3 runs 14 residues. This chain joins TRBV20-1 and TRBJ1-5; no clear D gene. The material was CD8+ T cells from cultured PBMCs, obtained from culture after CMV antigen stimulation. This receptor was identified in a human donor in good health (CMV status not recorded). Some clones in this sample may be carry-over from other donors' samples. The CDR3 DNA reads TGCAGTGCTAGGACGGAATATAGCAATCAGCCCCAGCATTTT. Translation gives CSARTEYSNQPQHF.